Reported below is one T cell receptor (beta chain). The CDR3 is made up of 16 amino acids. The germline V gene encodes CDR1 LNHNV and CDR2 YYDKDF (reference sequence). V was pared by 5 bases and J by 3 bases, with 17 bases between. This sample was included in a study of PD-1 blockade in classical Hodgkin lymphoma. Every patient experienced relapse after autologous stem cell transplantation, and brentuximab vedotin exposure varied. TCRdb's copy holds only in-frame clones and misses some; the assay was immunoSEQ multiplex PCR. The sample has around 91,000 clones; about four fifths are singletons. The chain has TRBV15 and TRBJ1-5; D remains unclear. This clonotype originated in a human donor with classical Hodgkin lymphoma. The sequencing used peripheral blood mononuclear cells (PBMCs), collected before the second cycle of nivolumab. In nucleotides, the CDR3 is TGTGCCACCAGCGGAACTGAATACAGTTCCAATCAGCCCCAGCATTTT. Its translation is CATSGTEYSSNQPQHF.